This T cell receptor (beta chain) is drawn from a study of cytomegalovirus exposure and HLA in healthy donors (dated by TCRdb to 2017 to 2019). As for the study more broadly: An earlier analysis of some 500 of the donors reported 250 to 350 Gb of sequence data and roughly 110 million unique TCR beta sequences from 150 million to 200 million T cells. Roughly 300 gigabases of sequencing data and around 85 million unique TCR sequences made up an early release that covered several hundred HLA-typed donors. The genetic ancestry cluster associated with self-reported Caucasian donors included 80% to 90% of the 398 genotyped donors. The aim of the study was to test whether cataloging public T cell receptors could identify signatures of past pathogen exposure. Using immunosequencing, the study profiled T cell repertoires from 666 subjects and related those repertoires to cytomegalovirus serostatus. Besides the first cohort of 550 to 750 subjects, a separate validation cohort made up of 95 to 150 different subjects was used. High-throughput TCR immunosequencing, statistical association of individual TCRs with disease status, and machine learning were combined to predict cytomegalovirus infection status. A later analysis re-analyzed previously published TCR beta repertoires from approximately 670 donors and added high-resolution HLA genotyping to study TCR occurrence patterns. The later analysis used no new phenotypic data to find candidate immune exposures, relying instead on TCR beta sequences and their occurrence across donors. To decide whether each TCR beta V gene segment behaved as functional or pseudogenic, an earlier analysis of approximately 620 of the donors relied on high-throughput TCR beta sequencing. Alongside the repertoire data, information on donor age, sex, ethnicity and CMV serostatus was compiled. Genome-wide SNP genotypes for about 65% of the roughly 670 donors were used in a later genetic analysis, which treated that subset as a discovery cohort. All discovery cohort repertoires had been generated using a single sequencing platform. HLA typing included class I and class II loci at four-digit resolution. The number of donors typed differed by locus, with roughly 620-640 for A, B, C, DRB1 and DQB1, around 560 for DQA1, 606 for DPA1, and 450 to 480 for DPB1. Because of strong linkage in the cohort, 5 or 6 DR-DQ haplotypes were treated as single units for association and clustering. On average, 235,054 unique TCR beta nucleotide sequences were sequenced per donor among about 400 genotyped donors of the cohort, with around 19% of those sequences being non-productive. What the authors observed across the whole study: Some IMGT-functional V segments, including TRBV6-2 and TRBV6-3, could not be distinguished by the 87-base-pair reads and were therefore excluded. Three of the identified cytomegalovirus-associated TCR beta chains were confirmed in vitro to be specific for cytomegalovirus antigens. A later analysis reported that several top co-occurrence clusters appeared linked to parvovirus B19, influenza, CMV and Epstein-Barr virus. According to a later analysis, most CMV-associated TCR beta chains appeared to be HLA-restricted, and the HLA associations seemed to be driven largely by CMV exposure. A further reported finding was that TCR beta sequences accurately predicted the HLA-A and HLA-B alleles for most subjects in the first cohort. In both the original and validation cohorts, the classifier was reported to diagnose cytomegalovirus status with high specificity and sensitivity. In a later analysis, 15,000 to 20,000 TCR beta sequences were associated with specific HLA alleles at a false discovery rate of 0.05. Correlated functional status among segregating V segments might reflect linkage disequilibrium, but an unknown experimental factor could not be ruled out. Sequencing depth was assumed to be roughly uniform across donors in the presence/absence analyses, though that assumption may not hold. Broadly in line with IMGT annotations, most TCR beta V segments showed up in productive rearrangements about 87% or about 30% of the time in an earlier analysis of 587 of the donors. A total of 150 to 200 TCR beta chains were listed by the study as associated with cytomegalovirus. According to the authors, the approach could potentially be generalized to other disease states and immunological phenotypes. In this cohort, only TCR beta chains were sequenced, and detectable features were limited by the absence of alpha or paired-chain data. Because HLA typing was missing for some donors at each locus, association tests included only the typed subset. In a later analysis, HLA-associated TCR beta chains were found to be more clonally expanded and to have lower generation probabilities than equally common non-associated chains. Immune exposure information for the cohort was limited to CMV serostatus. According to a later analysis, TCR association rates differed among HLA loci, with DRB1 alleles showing the most associated TCRs and HLA-C alleles showing the fewest. Compared with the approximately 720-donor mean, donors in an Asian-associated ancestry cluster had fewer N-insertions in productive TCRs, according to a later genetic analysis. When HLA alleles, especially DR and DQ, strongly co-occurred, attributing TCR associations to individual alleles was difficult. Most TCR sequences were seen in very few donors, while some public TCRs were found in many individuals. The sequencing pipeline was judged likely to have produced a cluster of highly shared sequence variants as a technical artifact. A later genetic analysis associated a missense DCLRE1C variant with V-gene and J-gene trimming of TCR beta chains, and an independent cohort replicated the association. Because counts were too low, roughly 18 rarely observed V segments, including chromosome 9 orphons, were left out of the earlier analysis of approximately 580 of the donors.

The germline V gene yields KGHSH for CDR1 and LQKENI for CDR2. The V end loses 3 bases and the J end loses 0 bases, and a stretch of 12 bases separates them. Its CDR3 holds 16 amino acids, cysteine through phenylalanine. CDR3 DNA is the only sequence kept; it has 48 bases, read in frame from the first base. Receptor libraries were prepared by the immunoSEQ multiplex PCR assay. The multiplex PCR relied on a mix of 60 forward primers for TCR Vbeta segments and 13 reverse primers for TCR Jbeta segments. Amplification of the CDR3 region of rearranged TCR beta genes was performed with a multiplex PCR assay on genomic DNA. The amplified TCR beta libraries were sequenced on the Illumina HiSeq System as 87-base-pair reads. As for the authors' bioinformatics: In a later analysis, some 80 million unique TCR beta chains were counted across the roughly 610 repertoires, and approximately 11 million of these chains were shared by at least two donors. To remove PCR and sequencing errors, raw reads were error-corrected and collapsed into unique sequences using a nearest-neighbor algorithm that merged closely related sequences. V, D and J gene segments were assigned by aligning CDR3 sequences to IMGT reference sequences. For a sequence to be retained, a match of at least six nucleotides to both a V gene segment and a J gene segment was required. Rearrangements were called productive when the CDR3 lacked stop codons and stayed in frame with V and J; all others were non-productive. Following IMGT convention, CDR3 was defined as the stretch from the second conserved V-encoded cysteine to the conserved J-encoded phenylalanine. In an earlier analysis of around 570 of the donors, sequences lacking an unambiguous match to a single V gene segment were excluded. An earlier analysis of a few hundred of the donors classified V segments as functional when productive rearrangements were above 56.7% and as segregating when the standard deviation between donors was above 5%. A statistical classification framework was built for diagnosing cytomegalovirus status from the catalog of TCR beta chain sequences. In a later analysis, V and J genes were assigned by comparing TCR nucleotide sequences against IMGT/GENE-DB human TR gene sequences. A later analysis assigned CDR3 sequences and most-parsimonious VDJ recombination scenarios with the TCRdist pipeline. A later analysis defined each TCR beta chain by its CDR3 amino acid sequence plus V-gene family, and excluded reads lacking a unique V-gene family. As a way to deal with suspected cross-contamination and a sequencing artifact, a later analysis dropped nearly 600 nucleotide sequences that were highly shared and had low generation probability. In a later analysis, a clonal expansion index was calculated for each public chain from normalized within-repertoire ranks of inferred template counts. In a later analysis, generation probabilities were computed with a VDJ recombination model fitted to out-of-frame rearrangements, and the resulting probabilities were checked against IGoR. In a later analysis, hypergeometric tests were used to score TCR-TCR, TCR-HLA and TCR-CMV co-occurrence, with a repertoire-size bias correction applied to TCR pairs. In a later analysis, false discovery rates were estimated by permuting HLA or CMV assignments 20 times. A later analysis grouped co-occurring TCRs with DBSCAN, adding TCRdist sequence similarity when clustering within HLA-allele-positive subsets. Repertoires with fewer than 30,000 or more than 120,000 public chains, plus five repertoires with anomalous nucleotide sharing, were excluded from co-occurrence clustering. Entries here come from immuneACCESS through TCRdb and include only in-frame sequences with V and J called. Some clones fail to appear in such tables; in the studies checked, an unresolved V gene covers under half of the shortfall, and the cause of the remainder is unknown. V and J calls and clone size are copied from that table; D and trimming were computed from the DNA. This sample is represented by 100,000 to 150,000 clones; more than 65% of them were singletons. The ten largest clones add up to under 4.5% of the sample.

About this clone: It has no known antigen specificity. Base qualities are not provided; no much larger clone lies one nucleotide away.

The cohort comprised around 690 healthy bone marrow donors. At the time of sampling, every cohort member was nominally healthy, though immune exposures that went unrecorded were likely present. The donor tested CMV seropositive and was one of the 289 seropositive cohort members. A peripheral blood sample was collected from each donor, and TCR beta sequencing was performed on peripheral blood mononuclear cells. Genomic DNA extraction from the blood cell samples was performed with the Qiagen DNeasy Blood Extraction Kit. The receptor was derived from a man aged 18 to 29 in good health and CMV-seropositive. The rearranged segments are TRBV18 and TRBJ1-3; the D segment cannot be called with confidence. Sequencing was carried out using PBMCs. The CDR3 reads as follows: CASSPETLDSGNTIYF. The bases are TGTGCCAGCTCACCCGAGACGCTAGACTCTGGAAACACCATATATTTT.